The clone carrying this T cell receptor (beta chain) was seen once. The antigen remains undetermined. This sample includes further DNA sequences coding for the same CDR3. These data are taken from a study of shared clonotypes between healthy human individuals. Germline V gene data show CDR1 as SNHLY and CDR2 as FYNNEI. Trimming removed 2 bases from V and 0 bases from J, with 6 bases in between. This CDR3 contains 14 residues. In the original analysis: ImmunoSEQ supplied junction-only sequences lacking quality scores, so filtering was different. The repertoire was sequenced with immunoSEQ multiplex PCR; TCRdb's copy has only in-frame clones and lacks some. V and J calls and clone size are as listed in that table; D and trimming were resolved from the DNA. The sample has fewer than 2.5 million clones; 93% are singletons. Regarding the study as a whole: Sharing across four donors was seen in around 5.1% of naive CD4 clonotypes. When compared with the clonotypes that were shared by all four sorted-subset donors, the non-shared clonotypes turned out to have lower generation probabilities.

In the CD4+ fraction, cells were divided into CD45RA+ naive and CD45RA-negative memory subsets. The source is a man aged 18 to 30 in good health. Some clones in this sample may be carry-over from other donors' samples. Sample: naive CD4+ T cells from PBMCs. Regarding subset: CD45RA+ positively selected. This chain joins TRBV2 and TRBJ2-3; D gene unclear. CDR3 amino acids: CASSEILSTDTQYF. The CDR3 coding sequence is TGTGCCAGCAGTGAAATTCTCAGCACAGATACGCAGTATTTT.